This T cell receptor (beta chain) originates from a study of T cell clonality in common variable immunodeficiency. Germline V lookup: CDR1 SGHRS, CDR2 YFSETQ. V lost 0 bases to trimming and J lost 3 bases, with 8 bases between them. The CDR3 runs to 14 residues. Here immunoSEQ multiplex PCR was the method, and the copy in TCRdb shows in-frame clones only, minus some. Found here are 15,000 to 20,000 clones, no singletons; the ten largest cover approximately 2.5%. Study results and limitations: CVID patient heterogeneity limited repertoire-clinical complication correlations. Common variable immunodeficiency TCR beta sequences reportedly had fewer deletions and N-nucleotide insertions.

Most patients and controls had Caucasian heritage. This clone occurred many times. Its specificity is not known. The CDR3 end lies 3 residues beyond the end of the read and is filled in from the germline J gene. The gene calls are TRBV5-1 and TRBJ2-3, with unresolved D. The sample comprised peripheral blood mononuclear cells. This clonotype was obtained from a human donor with common variable immunodeficiency. The CDR3 reads CASSLEADTDTQYF. Partial CDR3 DNA: TGCGCCAGCAGCTTGGAGGCAGATACAGATACG.